This T cell receptor (beta chain) was found in a study of cytomegalovirus exposure and HLA in healthy donors. Notes on the study in general: It was taken for granted in presence/absence analyses that sequencing depth across donors was roughly uniform. A later analysis reportedly found fewer N-insertions in an Asian-associated ancestry cluster than the roughly 680-donor mean. Clonal expansion was found to be greater in HLA-associated TCR beta chains than in equally common others in a later analysis.

The primer mix had 60 Vbeta and 13 Jbeta primers. Repertoires were generated with immunoSEQ multiplex PCR, while TCRdb's copy carries only in-frame clones and drops some. The sample carries about 130,000 clones, 80% recorded once. Notes on this clone: Its antigen remains unknown.

The TCR comes from a female donor in good health and CMV-seronegative. Material for sequencing was PBMCs.

The CDR3: CASSRQTSGGTDTQYF. The CDR3 DNA follows: TGTGCCAGCTCTCGCCAAACTAGCGGAGGCACAGATACGCAGTATTTT. The V call is TRBV18, the J call TRBJ2-3, with 8 bases fitting TRBD2. The CDR3 runs 16 residues. The V gene end was trimmed by 6 bases and the J gene end by 1 base; junction bases not matched to a gene: 9. Germline V gives CDR1 KGHSH, CDR2 LQKENI.